These 25 T cell receptor beta chains were sequenced from one sample in a study of cytomegalovirus exposure and HLA in healthy donors. Amplification used 60 Vbeta primers and 13 Jbeta primers. Sequenced by immunoSEQ multiplex PCR; TCRdb stores in-frame clones only, minus some. This table has 150,000 or so clones, approximately 70% appearing once. Source material: PBMCs. These receptors all stem from a man in his late teens or twenties in good health and CMV-seropositive.

V and J are TRBV28 and TRBJ1-1, with D unresolved. V was cut by 1 base and J by 1 base, with 7 bases left in between. This CDR3 is 14 amino acids long. Germline lookup yields CDR1 MDHEN and CDR2 SYDVKM. Written as DNA, the CDR3 is TGTGCCAGCAGTTTATCAGACTGGAACACTGAAGCTTTCTTT. Translated: CASSLSDWNTEAFF.

Comments on this clone: An end of the junction does not agree with germline; a read error may underlie this. V is TRBV7-9 and J is TRBJ1-5; D might be TRBD1 (6 bases). CDR1 and CDR2 (germline): SEHNR, FQNEAQ (reference sequence). This CDR3 is built from 12 residues. The CDR3 loop reads CSSSLLSGQQSF. The CDR3, as DNA: TGTTCCAGCAGCTTATTATCCGGACAGCAATCATTT. The whole variable domain, remainder taken from reference TRBV7-9 and TRBJ1-5, is DTGVSQNPRHKITKRGQNVTFRCDPISEHNRLYWYRQTLGQGPEFLTYFQNEAQLEKSRLLSDRFSAERPKGSFSTLEIQRTEQGDSAMYLCSSSLLSGQQSFGDGTRLSIL.

This clone appeared many times. The rearrangement joins TRBV5-5 to TRBJ1-3; weak D call: TRBD1 (6 bases). The CDR3 runs to 17 residues. Trimming stripped 4 bases from V and 2 bases from J, with 19 bases between. From germline, CDR1 is SGHKS and CDR2 YYEKEE (reference sequence). In DNA, the CDR3 is TGTGCCAGCAGCCTCGGACAGCCCGTTCCTACTGGAAACACCATATATTTT. Translation: CASSLGQPVPTGNTIYF.

This chain links TRBV6-1 with TRBJ1-4; D remains unclear. The germline CDR1 and CDR2 sequences are MNHNS and SASEGT. This CDR3 comprises 16 residues. Trimming pared 4 bases from V and 4 bases from J, leaving 16 bases between. DNA for the CDR3: TGTGCCAGCAGTGTCAATCCCACAGCCGGTAATGAAAAACTGTTTTTT. Amino acids: CASSVNPTAGNEKLFF.

In DNA form, the CDR3 reads TGTGCCAGCAGTTCCACTGTACAGGCTAACTATGGCTACACCTTC. It translates to CASSSTVQANYGYTF. V and J are TRBV6-4 and TRBJ1-2; perhaps TRBD1 as D (5 bases). The CDR3 is made up of 15 amino acids. The germline V gene encodes CDR1 MRHNA and CDR2 SNTAGT. V shed 5 bases and J shed 0 bases, with 13 bases lying between them.

The chain combines TRBV5-1 with TRBJ2-3, with 8 positions matching TRBD2. The junction had 4 bases not matched to a gene; V was cut back by 4 bases and J by 0 bases. The CDR3 length is 15 residues. CDR1 SGHRS and CDR2 YFSETQ come from the germline V gene. The CDR3 is CASSASSGSTDTQYF. The CDR3 DNA follows: TGCGCCAGCAGCGCCTCTAGCGGGAGCACAGATACGCAGTATTTT.

V and J are TRBV2 and TRBJ2-2; TRBD2 is a possible D gene (6 bases). The CDR3 is 13 amino acids. Germline loops: CDR1 SNHLY, CDR2 FYNNEI. Trimming shortened V by 8 bases and J by 4 bases, and 11 bases separated the two germline ends. As DNA, the CDR3 is TGTGCCAGCTCCAGGGACTTCACCGGGGAGCTGTTTTTT. It codes for CASSRDFTGELFF.

The chain's CDR3 is CASSPGLAGGETQYF. Here the CDR3 DNA reads TGTGCCAGTAGTCCCGGGCTAGCGGGAGGAGAGACCCAGTACTTC. The genes are TRBV19 and TRBJ2-5, with TRBD2 identical over 11 bases. This CDR3 region has 15 residues. V was clipped by 5 bases and J by 4 bases; unmatched bases: 6. Germline V lookup: CDR1 LNHDA, CDR2 SQIVND (reference sequence).

The V gene is TRBV6-9, the J gene TRBJ2-7; the match to TRBD1 covers 7 bases. The V gene end was trimmed by 6 bases and the J gene end by 2 bases; junction bases not matched to a gene: 10. From germline, CDR1 is MNHGY and CDR2 SVAAGI. The CDR3 contains 15 residues. In nucleotides, the CDR3 is TGTGCCAGCAGAAGTAGACAGGGTCCAGCCTACGAGCAGTACGTC. Translating it yields CASRSRQGPAYEQYV.

This clone was observed once. The same CDR3 can be traced to other DNA sequences in this sample. The chain has TRBV7-9 and TRBJ1-3, with 7 bases matching TRBD1. CDR3 length: 13 amino acids. Trimming removed 5 bases from V and 4 bases from J; junction bases left unmatched: 2. Germline-derived CDR1 and CDR2 are SEHNR and FQNEAQ (reference sequence). In DNA, the CDR3 is TGTGCCAGCAGCCTGGGACAGGGAAACACCATATATTTT. This sequence encodes CASSLGQGNTIYF.

The chain recombines TRBV5-1 with TRBJ2-5; 9 bases map to TRBD2. Germline values: CDR1 SGHRS, CDR2 YFSETQ. The CDR3 is 16 residues long. With V trimmed by 3 bases and J by 4 bases, 10 bases remained unmatched. CDR3 region: CASSSRAGGPGETQYF. The CDR3 DNA is TGCGCCAGCAGCTCCCGGGCGGGAGGGCCGGGAGAGACCCAGTACTTC.

The gene calls are TRBV5-1 and TRBJ1-1; TRBD1 matches 11 bases. The J segment lost 3 bases and the V segment lost 8 bases, leaving 3 bases of the junction unmatched. Germline assignment: CDR1 SGHRS and CDR2 YFSETQ. The CDR3 runs 13 residues. CDR3 amino acids: CASWGQGDTEAFF. The CDR3 coding sequence is TGCGCCAGTTGGGGACAGGGGGACACTGAAGCTTTCTTT.

This chain connects TRBV11-2 to TRBJ2-5; TRBD1 is a possible D gene (6 bases). V gave up 2 bases and J gave up 5 bases, with 21 bases separating them. The CDR3 loop spans 17 amino acids. Germline V gives CDR1 SGHAT, CDR2 FQNNGV. The chain's CDR3 is CASSLLGQRRQTETQYF. The CDR3 nucleotides are TGTGCCAGCAGCTTACTAGGACAGCGCCGACAAACGGAGACCCAGTACTTC.

In this sample, this clone turned up a few times. This chain joins TRBV27 and TRBJ2-1; 8 bases are a match to TRBD1. CDR3 length equals 15 residues. Germline CDR1 reads MNHEY; CDR2 reads SMNVEV (reference sequence). Germline trimming cut 6 bases from V and 4 bases from J; bases unmatched to any gene: 8. CDR3 sequence reads: CASSFGQGEYNEQFF. In nucleotides, the CDR3 is TGTGCCAGCAGCTTCGGACAGGGAGAGTACAATGAGCAGTTCTTC.

Regarding this clone: One end of the junction fails to match germline, which may point to a read error. The gene calls are TRBV23-1 and TRBJ2-3; D is perhaps TRBD2 (6 bases). TRBV23-1 is an ORF, and what it does is uncertain. This CDR3 spans 17 amino acids. The CDR3 reads CASSQPGLSNPGDMQYF. The CDR3 nucleotides are TGCGCCAGCAGTCAGCCGGGACTCTCCAATCCCGGAGATATGCAGTATTTT.

The chain combines TRBV25-1 with TRBJ1-2, with 7 bases aligning to TRBD1. CDR1 and CDR2 (germline): MGHDK, SYGVNS. The junction had 5 bases not matched to a gene; V was cut back by 3 bases and J by 7 bases. This CDR3 has 13 amino acids. CDR3 residues: CASSDRDSGGYTF. As DNA, the CDR3 is TGTGCCAGCAGTGACAGGGACAGCGGTGGCTACACCTTC.

This clone was seen many times. V and J are TRBV5-1 and TRBJ1-2; TRBD1 matches 7 bases. The CDR3 runs to 15 residues. V dropped 3 bases and J dropped 7; count of bases not matched to a gene: 12. Germline CDR1 is SGHRS and CDR2 is YFSETQ. The CDR3 bases are TGCGCCAGCAGCTCCGGGACAGACAACGGGGGTGGCTACACCTTC. Amino acids: CASSSGTDNGGGYTF. Using reference TRBV5-1 and TRBJ1-2 for the parts outside the CDR3, the full variable domain is KAGVTQTPRYLIKTRGQQVTLSCSPISGHRSVSWYQQTPGQGLQFLFEYFSETQRNKGNFPGRFSGRQFSNSRSEMNVSTLELGDSALYLCASSSGTDNGGGYTFGSGTRLTVV.

This rearrangement joins TRBV6-5 to TRBJ1-1; TRBD1 matches 8 bases. This CDR3 spans 15 amino acids. The V gene's germline CDR1 is MNHEY and CDR2 SVGAGI. With V trimmed by 2 bases and J by 6 bases, 8 bases remained unmatched. CDR3 amino acids: CASSYGAGGSSEAFF. CDR3 nucleotides: TGTGCCAGCAGTTACGGGGCAGGGGGCTCTTCTGAAGCTTTCTTT.

The chain's CDR3 is CASSAKGQSNQPQHF. The CDR3 coding sequence is TGTGCCAGCAGTGCCAAGGGACAGAGCAATCAGCCCCAGCATTTT. The J gene is TRBJ1-5, the V gene TRBV28, with 7 positions matching TRBD1. V lost 5 bases to trimming and J lost 1 base; unmatched junction nucleotides: 5. CDR3 length equals 15 residues. Per the germline V gene, CDR1 is MDHEN and CDR2 is SYDVKM.

The J gene is TRBJ2-3, the V gene TRBV6-6; D is perhaps TRBD2 (7 bases). Germline CDR1 MNHNY, CDR2 SVGAGI (reference sequence). This CDR3 contains 16 residues. The germline V and J ends were trimmed by 3 bases and 0 bases, with 13 bases remaining between them. This CDR3 reads CASSYRRGGSTDTQYF. The CDR3 DNA follows: TGTGCCAGCAGTTATAGGAGGGGGGGTAGCACAGATACGCAGTATTTT.

The chain joins TRBV5-6 to TRBJ2-7; 13 nucleotides align to TRBD2. Germline CDR1 SGHDT, CDR2 YYEEEE. The CDR3 is 15 residues long. V lost 6 bases and J lost 4; bases outside the gene matches: 7. This chain's CDR3 is CASTESGLAGYEQYV. CDR3 in DNA: TGTGCCAGCACCGAATCGGGACTAGCGGGATACGAGCAGTACGTC.

This sequence joins TRBV5-4 and TRBJ2-1; D is unresolved. V shed 0 bases and J shed 1 base, with 11 bases lying between them. The CDR3 runs 16 residues. Germline-derived CDR1 and CDR2 are SGHNT and YYREEE (reference sequence). The CDR3 protein is CASSLAPQVSYNEQFF. The CDR3 DNA sequence: TGTGCCAGCAGCTTGGCCCCTCAGGTGTCCTACAATGAGCAGTTCTTC.

The gene calls are TRBV10-2 and TRBJ2-3; no reliable D call. CDR3 length equals 14 residues. Germline lookup yields CDR1 WSHSY and CDR2 SAAADI. Trimming shortened V by 3 bases and J by 0 bases, and 7 bases separated the two germline ends. CDR3 nucleotide sequence: TGCGCCAGCAGTGACGGCGGTAGCACAGATACGCAGTATTTT. This encodes CASSDGGSTDTQYF.

The gene calls are TRBV5-1 and TRBJ2-5; weak D call: TRBD1 (6 bases). This CDR3 contains 15 residues. Germline V gives CDR1 SGHRS, CDR2 YFSETQ. V was cut by 3 bases and J by 3 bases, with 15 bases left in between. The CDR3 DNA reads as TGCGCCAGCAGCTACAATGGACAGTCCGAAGAGACCCAGTACTTC. This codes for CASSYNGQSEETQYF.

This clone occurred a few times. The V gene is TRBV15, the J gene TRBJ1-1; unclear D gene. This CDR3 comprises 13 residues. V lost 0 bases, J lost 8 bases, and 10 bases lay in between. CDR1 is LNHNV, CDR2 YYDKDF, per germline (reference sequence). In DNA form, the CDR3 reads TGTGCCACCAGCAGAGATCTAGAAGCGGAAGCTTTCTTT. This translates into CATSRDLEAEAFF.